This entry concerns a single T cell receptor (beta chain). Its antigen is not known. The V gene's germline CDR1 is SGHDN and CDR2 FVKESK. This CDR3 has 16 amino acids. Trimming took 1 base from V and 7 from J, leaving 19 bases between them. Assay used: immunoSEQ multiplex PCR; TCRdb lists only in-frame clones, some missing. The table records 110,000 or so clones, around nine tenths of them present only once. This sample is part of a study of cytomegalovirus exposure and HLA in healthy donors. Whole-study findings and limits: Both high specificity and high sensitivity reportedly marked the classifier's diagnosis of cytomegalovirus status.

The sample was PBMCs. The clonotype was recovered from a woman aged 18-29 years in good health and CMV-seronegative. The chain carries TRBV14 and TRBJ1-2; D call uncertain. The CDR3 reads CASSQAEGSYAVGYTF. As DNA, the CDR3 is TGTGCCAGCAGCCAAGCCGAAGGGAGTTATGCTGTTGGCTACACCTTC.